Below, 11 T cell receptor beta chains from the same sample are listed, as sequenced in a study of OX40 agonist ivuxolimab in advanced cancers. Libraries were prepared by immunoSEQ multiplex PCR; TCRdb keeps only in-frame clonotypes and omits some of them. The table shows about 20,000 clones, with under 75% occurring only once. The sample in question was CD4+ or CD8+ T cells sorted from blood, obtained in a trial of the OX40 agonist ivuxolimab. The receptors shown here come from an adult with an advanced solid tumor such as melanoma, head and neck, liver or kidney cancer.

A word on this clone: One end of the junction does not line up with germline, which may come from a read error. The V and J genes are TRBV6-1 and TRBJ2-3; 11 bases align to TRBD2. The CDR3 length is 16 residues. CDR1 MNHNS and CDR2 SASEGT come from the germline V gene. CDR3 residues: CASSQATSGGTDTQYF. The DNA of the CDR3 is TGTGCCAGCAGTCAAGCTACTAGCGGGGGAACAGATACGCAGTATTTT.

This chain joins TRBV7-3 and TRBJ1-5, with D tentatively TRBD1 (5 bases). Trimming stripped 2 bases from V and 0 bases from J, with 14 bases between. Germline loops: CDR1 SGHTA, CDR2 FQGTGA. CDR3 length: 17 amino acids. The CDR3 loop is CASSLGGTEYSNQPQHF. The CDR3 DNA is TGTGCCAGCAGCTTAGGAGGGACCGAGTATAGCAATCAGCCCCAGCATTTT.

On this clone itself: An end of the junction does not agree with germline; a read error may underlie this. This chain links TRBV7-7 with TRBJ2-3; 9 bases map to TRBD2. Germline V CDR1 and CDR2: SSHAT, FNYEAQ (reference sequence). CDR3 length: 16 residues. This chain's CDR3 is CASSLGLASPTDTQYF. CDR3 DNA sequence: TGTGCTAGCAGCTTAGGACTAGCGAGCCCCACAGATACGCAGTATTTT.

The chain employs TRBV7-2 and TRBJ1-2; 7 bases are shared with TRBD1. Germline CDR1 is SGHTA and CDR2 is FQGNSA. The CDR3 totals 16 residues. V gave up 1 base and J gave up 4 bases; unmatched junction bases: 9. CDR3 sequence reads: CASSLGYRTGSYGYTF. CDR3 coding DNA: TGTGCCAGCAGCTTAGGGTACAGGACAGGTTCCTATGGCTACACCTTC.

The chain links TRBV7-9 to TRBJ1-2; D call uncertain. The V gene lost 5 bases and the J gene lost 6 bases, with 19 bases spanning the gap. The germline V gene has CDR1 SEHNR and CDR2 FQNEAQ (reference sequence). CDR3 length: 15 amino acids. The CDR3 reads CASSLQLTELNGYTF. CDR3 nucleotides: TGTGCCAGCAGCCTTCAGTTAACAGAATTGAATGGCTACACCTTC.

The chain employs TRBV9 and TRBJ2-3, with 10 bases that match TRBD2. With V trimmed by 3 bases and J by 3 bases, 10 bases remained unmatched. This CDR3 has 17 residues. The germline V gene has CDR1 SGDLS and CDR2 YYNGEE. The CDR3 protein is CASSGLGSGGATDTQYF. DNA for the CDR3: TGTGCCAGCAGCGGGCTGGGGAGCGGGGGGGCGACAGATACGCAGTATTTT.

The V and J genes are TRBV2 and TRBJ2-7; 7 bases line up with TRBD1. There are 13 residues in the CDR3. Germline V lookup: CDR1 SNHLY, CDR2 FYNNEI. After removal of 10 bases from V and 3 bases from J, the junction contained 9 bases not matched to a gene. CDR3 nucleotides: TGTGCCACCACACCCCGGGACAGCTACGAGCAGTACTTC. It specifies CATTPRDSYEQYF. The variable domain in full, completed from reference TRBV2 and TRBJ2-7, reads EPEVTQTPSHQVTQMGQEVILRCVPISNHLYFYWYRQILGQKVEFLVSFYNNEISEKSEIFDDQFSVERPDGSNFTLKIRSTKLEDSAMYFCATTPRDSYEQYFGPGTRLTVT.

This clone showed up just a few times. The CDR3 bases are TGTGCCAGCAGCTTAGCCCAGGGAACGAACACTGAAGCTTTCTTT. This gives the protein CASSLAQGTNTEAFF. The chain couples TRBV7-9 to TRBJ1-1, with D tentatively TRBD1 (5 bases). The V gene's germline CDR1 is SEHNR and CDR2 FQNEAQ (reference sequence). The CDR3 totals 15 residues. V shed 0 bases and J shed 1 base, with 9 bases lying between them.

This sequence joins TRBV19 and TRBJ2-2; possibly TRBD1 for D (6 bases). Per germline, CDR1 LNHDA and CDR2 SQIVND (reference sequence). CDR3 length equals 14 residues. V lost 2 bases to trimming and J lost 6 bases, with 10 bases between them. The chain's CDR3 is CASSITGSAGELFF. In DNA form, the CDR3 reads TGTGCCAGTAGTATAACAGGGTCCGCCGGGGAGCTGTTTTTT. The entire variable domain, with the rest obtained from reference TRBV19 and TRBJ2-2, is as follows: DGGITQSPKYLFRKEGQNVTLSCEQNLNHDAMYWYRQDPGQGLRLIYYSQIVNDFQKGDIAEGYSVSREKKESFPLTVTSAQKNPTAFYLCASSITGSAGELFFGEGSRLTVL.

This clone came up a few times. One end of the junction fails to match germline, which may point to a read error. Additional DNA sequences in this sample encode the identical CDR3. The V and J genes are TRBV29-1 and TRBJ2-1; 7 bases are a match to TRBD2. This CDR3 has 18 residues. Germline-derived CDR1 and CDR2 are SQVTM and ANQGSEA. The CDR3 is CCVDGGGGAGGSYNEQFF. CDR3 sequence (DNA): TGCTGCGTTGATGGTGGGGGAGGGGCAGGAGGTTCCTACAATGAGCAGTTCTTC.

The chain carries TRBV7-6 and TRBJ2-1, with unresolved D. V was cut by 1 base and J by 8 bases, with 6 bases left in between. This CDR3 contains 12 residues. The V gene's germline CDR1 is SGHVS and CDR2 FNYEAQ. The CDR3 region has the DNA TGTGCCAGCAGCTTAGGATTCGATGAGCAGTTCTTC. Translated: CASSLGFDEQFF. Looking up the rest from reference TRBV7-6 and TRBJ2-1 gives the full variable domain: GAGVSQSPRYKVTKRGQDVALRCDPISGHVSLYWYRQALGQGPEFLTYFNYEAQQDKSGLPNDRFSAERPEGSISTLTIQRTEQRDSAMYRCASSLGFDEQFFGPGTRLTVL.